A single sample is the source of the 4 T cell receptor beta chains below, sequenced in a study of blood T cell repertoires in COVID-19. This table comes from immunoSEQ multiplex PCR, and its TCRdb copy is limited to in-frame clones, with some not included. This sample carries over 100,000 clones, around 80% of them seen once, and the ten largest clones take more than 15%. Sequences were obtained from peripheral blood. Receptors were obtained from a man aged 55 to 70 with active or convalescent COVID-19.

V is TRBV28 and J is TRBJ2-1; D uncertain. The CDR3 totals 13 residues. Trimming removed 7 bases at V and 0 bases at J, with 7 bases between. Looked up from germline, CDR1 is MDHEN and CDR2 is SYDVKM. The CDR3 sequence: CASTASSYNEQFF. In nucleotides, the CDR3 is TGTGCCAGCACCGCTAGCTCCTACAATGAGCAGTTCTTC. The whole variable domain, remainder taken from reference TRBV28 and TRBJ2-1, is DVKVTQSSRYLVKRTGEKVFLECVQDMDHENMFWYRQDPGLGLRLIYFSYDVKMKEKGDIPEGYSVSREKKERFSLILESASTNQTSMYLCASTASSYNEQFFGPGTRLTVL.

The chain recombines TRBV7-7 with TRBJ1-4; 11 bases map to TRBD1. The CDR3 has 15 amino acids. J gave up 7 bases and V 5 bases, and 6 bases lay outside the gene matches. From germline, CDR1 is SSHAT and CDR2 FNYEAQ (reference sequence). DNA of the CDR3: TGTGCCAGCAGCCCAGGGACAGGGGGTGGTGAAAAACTGTTTTTT. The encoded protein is CASSPGTGGGEKLFF.

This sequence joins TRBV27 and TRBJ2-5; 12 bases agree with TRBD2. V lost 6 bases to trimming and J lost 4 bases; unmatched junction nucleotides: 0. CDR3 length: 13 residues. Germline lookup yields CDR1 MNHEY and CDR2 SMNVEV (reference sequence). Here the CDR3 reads CASRTSGRETQYF. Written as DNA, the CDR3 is TGTGCCAGCAGGACTAGCGGGAGAGAGACCCAGTACTTC.

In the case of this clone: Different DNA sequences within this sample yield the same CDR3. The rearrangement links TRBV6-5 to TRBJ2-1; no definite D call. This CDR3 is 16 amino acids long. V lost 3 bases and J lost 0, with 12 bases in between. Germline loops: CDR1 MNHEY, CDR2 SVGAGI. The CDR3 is CASSYSGARSYNEQFF. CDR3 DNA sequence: TGTGCCAGCAGTTATTCAGGTGCCCGCTCCTACAATGAGCAGTTCTTC.